The entry that follows covers one T cell receptor (beta chain) sequence. No antigen is known for it. PCR used 60 Vbeta primers and 13 Jbeta primers. The assay was immunoSEQ multiplex PCR, and TCRdb's table has in-frame clones only and misses some. The table includes tens of thousands of clones, more than 60% detected once. The data belong to a study of cytomegalovirus exposure and HLA in healthy donors. Study in general: A previous analysis identified approximately 110 million unique TCR beta sequences derived from some 170 million T cells.

Whole-study results and caveats: Most of the TCR beta V segments (in an earlier analysis) were productive either about 87% or about 30% of the time.

This clonotype was obtained from a male donor in good health and CMV-seropositive. Sequenced: PBMCs.

CDR3 in amino acids: CASSIGFAGGKETQYF. CDR3 coding DNA: TGTGCCAGTAGTATAGGGTTTGCGGGAGGCAAAGAGACCCAGTACTTC. This chain uses TRBV19 with TRBJ2-5, with 8 bases aligning to TRBD2. The V gene end was trimmed by 1 base and the J gene end by 3 bases; junction bases not matched to a gene: 7. The CDR3 sequence is 16 residues long. Germline CDR1 LNHDA, CDR2 SQIVND (reference sequence).